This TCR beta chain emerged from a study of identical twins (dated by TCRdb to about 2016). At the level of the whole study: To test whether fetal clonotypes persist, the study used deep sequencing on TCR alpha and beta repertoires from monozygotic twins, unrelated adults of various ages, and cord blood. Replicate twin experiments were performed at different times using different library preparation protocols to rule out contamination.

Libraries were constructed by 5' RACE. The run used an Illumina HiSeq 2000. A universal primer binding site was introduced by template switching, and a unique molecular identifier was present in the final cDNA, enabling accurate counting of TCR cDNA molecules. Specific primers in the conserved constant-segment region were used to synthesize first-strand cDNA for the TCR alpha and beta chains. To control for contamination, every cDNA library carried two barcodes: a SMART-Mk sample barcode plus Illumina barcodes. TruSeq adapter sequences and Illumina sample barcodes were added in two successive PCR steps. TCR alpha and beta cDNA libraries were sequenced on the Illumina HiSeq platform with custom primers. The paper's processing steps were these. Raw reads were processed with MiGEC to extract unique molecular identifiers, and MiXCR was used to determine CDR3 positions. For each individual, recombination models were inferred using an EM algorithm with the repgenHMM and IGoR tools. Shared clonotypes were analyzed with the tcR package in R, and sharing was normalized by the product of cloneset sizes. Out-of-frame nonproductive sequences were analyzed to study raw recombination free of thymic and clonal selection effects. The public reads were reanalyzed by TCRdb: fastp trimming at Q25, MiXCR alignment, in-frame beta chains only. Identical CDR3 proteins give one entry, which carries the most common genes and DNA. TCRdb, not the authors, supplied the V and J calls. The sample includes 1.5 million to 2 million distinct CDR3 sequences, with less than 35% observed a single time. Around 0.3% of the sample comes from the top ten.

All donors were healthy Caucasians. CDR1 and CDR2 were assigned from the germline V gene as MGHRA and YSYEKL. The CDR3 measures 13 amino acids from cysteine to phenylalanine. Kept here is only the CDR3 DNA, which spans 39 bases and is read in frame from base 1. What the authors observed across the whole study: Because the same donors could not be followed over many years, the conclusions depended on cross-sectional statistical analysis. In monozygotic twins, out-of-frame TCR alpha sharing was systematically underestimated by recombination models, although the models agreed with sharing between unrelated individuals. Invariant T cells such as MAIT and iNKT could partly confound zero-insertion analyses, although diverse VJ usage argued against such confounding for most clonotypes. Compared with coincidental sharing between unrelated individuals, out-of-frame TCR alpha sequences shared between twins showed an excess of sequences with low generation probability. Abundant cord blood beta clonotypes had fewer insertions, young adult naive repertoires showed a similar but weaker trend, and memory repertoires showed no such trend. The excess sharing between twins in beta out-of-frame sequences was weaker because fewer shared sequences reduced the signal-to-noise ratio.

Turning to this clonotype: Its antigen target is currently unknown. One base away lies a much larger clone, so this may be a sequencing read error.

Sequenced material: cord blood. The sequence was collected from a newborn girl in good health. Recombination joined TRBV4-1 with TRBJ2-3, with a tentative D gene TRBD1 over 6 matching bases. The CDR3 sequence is CASSQEWTDPQYF. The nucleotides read TGCGCCAGCAGCCAAGAGTGGACAGATCCGCAGTATTTT.